This is a list of T cell receptor beta chains from one sample in a study of blood T cell repertoires in COVID-19. Repertoires were generated with immunoSEQ multiplex PCR, while TCRdb's copy carries only in-frame clones and drops some. Among about 87,000 clones listed, around 83% were seen once. Source material: peripheral blood. These receptors came from a woman aged 65 to 85 with acute or convalescent COVID-19. The CDR3 runs from the conserved cysteine through the conserved F or W. A D gene is named only where the DNA matches it firmly. Size is omitted from some rows. Given values are once, few, many or a class for expanded clones.

J,V,D,size,DNA,CDR3
TRBJ2-2,TRBV11-1,-,-,TGTGCCAGCAGCCAGCAGGGGAAGAACACCGGGGAGCTGTTTTTT,CASSQQGKNTGELFF
TRBJ2-2,TRBV6-5,TRBD1,-,TGTGCTAGCAGTTACGCCGGGACAGTGAACACCGGGGAGCTGTTTTTT,CASSYAGTVNTGELFF
TRBJ1-6,TRBV18,TRBD1,once,TGTGCCAGCTCACCGAGCCCCACAGGGGGTTATTCACCCCTCCACTTT,CASSPSPTGGYSPLHF
TRBJ2-5,TRBV11-3,-,-,TGTGCCAGCAGCTTACTTCCCCAAGAGACCCAGTACTTC,CASSLLPQETQYF
TRBJ2-7,TRBV12-2,-,-,TGTGCAAGTCGCTTAGACACGGGAGGTTGGGTAGCGGGGGGGCGAGAGCAGTACTTC,CASRLDTGGWVAGGREQYF
TRBJ2-1,TRBV5-1,-,once,TGCGCCAGCAGCTTGGCCCCACCGAGCTCCTACAATGAGCAGTTCTTC,CASSLAPPSSYNEQFF
TRBJ1-5,TRBV6-1,-,-,TGTGCCAGCAGTGAAGTAGACTGGCAGCCCCAGCATTTT,CASSEVDWQPQHF
TRBJ2-5,TRBV6-1,-,-,TGTGCCAGCAGTGAGATAATGGGGGCCTGGGAGACCCAGTACTTC,CASSEIMGAWETQYF
TRBJ2-5,TRBV28,-,-,TGTGCCAGCAGTTTATCGGGTGGGCAAGAGACCCAGTACTTC,CASSLSGGQETQYF
TRBJ1-5,TRBV5-5,-,few,TGTGCCAGCAGCCCAGGAGGGACGGCCAACCCGCCCCAGCATTTT,CASSPGGTANPPQHF
TRBJ1-2,TRBV12-3/TRBV12-4,-,few,TGTGCCAGCAGTTTAGTACAGGGCGGAGGCTACACCTTC,CASSLVQGGGYTF
TRBJ2-1,TRBV6-5,TRBD1,-,TGTGCCAGCACGGGGACAGGCCCTCACAATGAGCAGTTCTTC,CASTGTGPHNEQFF
TRBJ1-3,TRBV29-1,-,-,TGCAGCGTTGAAGTGGTGGCGGCTGGAAACACCATATATTTT,CSVEVVAAGNTIYF
TRBJ2-2,TRBV7-3,-,-,TGTGCCAGCAGCTTCTTGGCGGGGTACGGCGGGGAGCTGTTTTTT,CASSFLAGYGGELFF
TRBJ1-6,TRBV3-1/TRBV3-2,TRBD1,-,TGTGCCAGCAGCCAGTCGGACAGGGGGAATTCACCCCTCCACTTT,CASSQSDRGNSPLHF
TRBJ1-1,TRBV19,-,-,TGTGCCAGTAGTATCGGGAACACTGAAGCTTTCTTT,CASSIGNTEAFF
TRBJ2-2,TRBV19,TRBD1,-,TGTGCCAGTCGGACTACAGGGGGGAACACCGGGGAGCTGTTTTTT,CASRTTGGNTGELFF
TRBJ2-3,TRBV7-3,-,-,TGTGCCAGCAGCTTTGGCCCCACAGATACGCAGTATTTT,CASSFGPTDTQYF
TRBJ1-1,TRBV11-1,-,-,TGTGCCAGCAGCCATGAATTCCGGGGGTTGAACACTGAAGCTTTCTTT,CASSHEFRGLNTEAFF
TRBJ1-1,TRBV5-1,-,-,TGCGCCAGCAGTATATCTACGGTTGCGAACACTGAAGCTTTCTTT,CASSISTVANTEAFF
TRBJ2-7,TRBV5-1,TRBD2,-,TGCGCCAGCAGCTTGGACGGGGGGGTCAACTACGAGCAGTACTTC,CASSLDGGVNYEQYF
TRBJ1-1,TRBV19,-,-,TGTGCCAGTAGTAACAGGGATGAAGCTTTCTTT,CASSNRDEAFF
TRBJ2-7,TRBV6-5,-,-,TGTGCCAGCGGAGAGCAAATCCACGAGCAGTACTTC,CASGEQIHEQYF
TRBJ1-5,TRBV30,-,-,TGTGCCTGGAGTCCTCGAGCTAATCAGCCCCAGCATTTT,CAWSPRANQPQHF
TRBJ1-2,TRBV19,-,-,TGTGCCAGTAGTCCGGAGATTAGGAATGGCTACACCTTC,CASSPEIRNGYTF
TRBJ1-2,TRBV29-1,TRBD1,-,TGCAGCGTTCGGACAGGGCTCTATGGCTACACCTTC,CSVRTGLYGYTF
TRBJ1-2,TRBV11-2,-,-,TGTGCCAGCAGCTACGGGTCTGGCTACACCTTC,CASSYGSGYTF
TRBJ1-5,TRBV6-1,-,-,TGTGCCAGCAGTGAAGGGAGTACCAATCAGCCCCAGCATTTT,CASSEGSTNQPQHF
TRBJ1-2,TRBV7-8,-,-,TGTGCCAGCAGCTTAGGATTTAGGGGGAACGGCTACACCTTC,CASSLGFRGNGYTF
TRBJ1-1,TRBV5-1,-,-,TGCGCCAGCAGCCCCCAAGGGGGGGCGATTGAAGCTTTCTTT,CASSPQGGAIEAFF
TRBJ1-2,TRBV18,-,-,TGTGCCAGCTCCCGCACGGGACAATCCCTCTATAACTATGGCTACACCTTC,CASSRTGQSLYNYGYTF
TRBJ1-3,TRBV9,-,-,TGTGCCAGCAGCCCCAGGGTAGACTGGTCTGGAAACACCATATATTTT,CASSPRVDWSGNTIYF